A single T cell receptor (beta chain) is shown here with its context. What it recognizes is unknown. This sample is part of a study of cytomegalovirus exposure and HLA in healthy donors. When sampled, the donors appeared nominally healthy, though they likely had unrecorded immune exposures. Findings and limits, study-wide: It was taken for granted in presence/absence analyses that sequencing depth across donors was roughly uniform.

60 Vbeta and 13 Jbeta primers were used in PCR. Assay: immunoSEQ multiplex PCR; the TCRdb copy retains only in-frame clones and omits some. This sample has tens of thousands of clones, with 78% found just once. The clonotype originates from a female donor in good health and CMV-seronegative. Material: PBMCs.

CDR3 sequence (DNA): TGTGCCAGCTCACCTCAAAATTCGGCAGATACGCAGTATTTT. Translation: CASSPQNSADTQYF. The rearrangement joins TRBV18 to TRBJ2-3; D not certain. The germline V and J ends were trimmed by 3 bases and 4 bases, with 11 bases remaining between them. This CDR3 region has 14 residues. Germline V gives CDR1 KGHSH, CDR2 LQKENI.